The entry below gives a single T cell receptor beta chain sequence along with its context. Its target is unknown. Via MiXCR, TCRdb re-called the RACE reads, giving one row per CDR3 protein. The table shows tens of thousands of distinct CDR3 sequences, with about 11% occurring only once. Time point here: patch test 1, 2 weeks after DPC sensitization. Treatment described: therapeutic diphenylcyclopropenone sensitization with weekly scalp DPC. The sample belongs to a study of human T cells and chemical hapten exposure. Across the study: Sensitization involved placing 2% DPC onto an approximately 2 cm by approximately 2 cm region of upper inner arm skin.

The V gene's germline CDR1 is MDHEN and CDR2 SYDVKM. Trimming cost V 6 bases and J 6 bases, with 16 bases left between them. This CDR3 is 14 amino acids long. Whole-study results and caveats: While controls formed fewer of them, expanded TCRs formed significantly more large CDR3 similarity clusters.

Sequencing was performed on whole blood, taken in connection with sensitization to the hapten diphenylcyclopropenone (DPC). This TCR derives from a man in his forties with alopecia areata. Some clones in this sample may be carry-over from other donors' samples. J is TRBJ2-3 and V is TRBV28; TRBD1 might be the D (5 bases). The CDR3 loop reads CASSLGVPGDTQYF. CDR3 nucleotide sequence: TGTGCCAGCAGCCTAGGGGTGCCCGGGGATACGCAGTATTTT.